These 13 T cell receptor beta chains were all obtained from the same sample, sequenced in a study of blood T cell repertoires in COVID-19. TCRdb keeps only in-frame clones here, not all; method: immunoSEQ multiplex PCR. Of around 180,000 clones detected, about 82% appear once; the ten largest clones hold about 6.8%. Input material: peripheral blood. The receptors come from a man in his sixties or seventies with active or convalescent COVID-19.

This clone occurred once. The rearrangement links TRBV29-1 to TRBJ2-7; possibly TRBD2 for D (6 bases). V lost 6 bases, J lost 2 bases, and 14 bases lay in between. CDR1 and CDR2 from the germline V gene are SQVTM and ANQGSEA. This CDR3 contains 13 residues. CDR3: CSVEDGGAYEQYF. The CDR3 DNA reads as TGCAGCGTCGAGGACGGGGGAGCCTACGAGCAGTACTTC.

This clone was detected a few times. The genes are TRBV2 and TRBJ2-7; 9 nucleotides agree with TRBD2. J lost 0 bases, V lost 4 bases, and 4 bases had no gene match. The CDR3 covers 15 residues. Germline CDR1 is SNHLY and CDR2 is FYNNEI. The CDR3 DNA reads TGTGCCAGCAGTGGAAGACTAGCGGCCTCCTACGAGCAGTACTTC. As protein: CASSGRLAASYEQYF.

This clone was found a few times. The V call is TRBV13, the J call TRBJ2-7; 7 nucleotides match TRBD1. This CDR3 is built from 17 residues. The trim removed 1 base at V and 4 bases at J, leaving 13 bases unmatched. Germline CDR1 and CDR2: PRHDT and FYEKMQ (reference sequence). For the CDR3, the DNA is TGTGCCAGCAGCTTAGCCAAACAGGGGATCGGGGCTTACGAGCAGTACTTC. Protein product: CASSLAKQGIGAYEQYF.

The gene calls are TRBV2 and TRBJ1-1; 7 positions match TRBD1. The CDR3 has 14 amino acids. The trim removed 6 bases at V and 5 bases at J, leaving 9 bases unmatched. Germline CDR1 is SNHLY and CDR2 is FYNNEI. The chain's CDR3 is CASSLKGAVTEAFF. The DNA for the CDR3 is TGTGCCAGCAGCCTCAAGGGGGCCGTAACTGAAGCTTTCTTT.

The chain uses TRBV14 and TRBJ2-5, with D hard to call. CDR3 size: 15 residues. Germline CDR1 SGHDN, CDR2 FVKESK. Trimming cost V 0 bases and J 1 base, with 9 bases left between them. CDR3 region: CASSQEWASQETQYF. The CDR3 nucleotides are TGTGCCAGCAGCCAAGAATGGGCCAGCCAAGAGACCCAGTACTTC.

The CDR3 is CASSLVGQGGETQYF. In nucleotides, the CDR3 is TGCGCCAGCAGCTTGGTAGGACAGGGAGGCGAGACCCAGTACTTC. The chain combines TRBV5-1 with TRBJ2-5, with 8 positions matching TRBD1. The CDR3 has 15 amino acids. Trimming at V came to 0 bases and at J to 5 bases, leaving 6 bases not matched to a gene. Germline CDR1 SGHRS, CDR2 YFSETQ. Drawing the rest from reference TRBV5-1 and TRBJ2-5, the complete variable domain is KAGVTQTPRYLIKTRGQQVTLSCSPISGHRSVSWYQQTPGQGLQFLFEYFSETQRNKGNFPGRFSGRQFSNSRSEMNVSTLELGDSALYLCASSLVGQGGETQYFGPGTRLLVL.

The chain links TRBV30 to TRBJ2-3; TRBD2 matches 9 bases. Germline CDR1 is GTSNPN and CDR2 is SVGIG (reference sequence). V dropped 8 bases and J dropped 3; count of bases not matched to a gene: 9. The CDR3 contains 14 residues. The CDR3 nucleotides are TGTGCCGGGGGGGGCCTAGCGGGAACAGATACGCAGTATTTT. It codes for CAGGGLAGTDTQYF.

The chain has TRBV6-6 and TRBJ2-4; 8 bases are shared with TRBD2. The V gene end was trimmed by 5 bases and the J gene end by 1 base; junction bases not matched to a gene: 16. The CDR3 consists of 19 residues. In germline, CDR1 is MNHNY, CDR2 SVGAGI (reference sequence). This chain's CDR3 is CASSRVEASGRSAKNIQYF. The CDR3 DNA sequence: TGTGCCAGCAGTCGAGTGGAGGCTAGCGGGCGTTCTGCCAAAAACATTCAGTACTTC.

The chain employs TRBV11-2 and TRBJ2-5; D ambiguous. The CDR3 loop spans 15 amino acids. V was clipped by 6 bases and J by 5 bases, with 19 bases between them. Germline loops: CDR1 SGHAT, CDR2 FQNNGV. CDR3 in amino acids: CASSYSLTAGETQYF. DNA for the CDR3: TGTGCCAGCAGTTATTCGTTGACCGCCGGGGAGACCCAGTACTTC.

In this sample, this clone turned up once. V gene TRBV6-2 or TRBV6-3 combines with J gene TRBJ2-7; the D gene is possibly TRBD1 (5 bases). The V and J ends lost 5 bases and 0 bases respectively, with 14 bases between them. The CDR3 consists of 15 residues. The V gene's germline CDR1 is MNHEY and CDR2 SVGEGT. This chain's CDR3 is CASSVRQFSSYEQYF. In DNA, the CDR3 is TGTGCCAGCAGTGTAAGACAGTTTTCCTCCTACGAGCAGTACTTC.

CDR3 coding DNA: TGTGCCAGCAGTTCATCATCACCGGGACAGGGTCAAACTGAGCAGTTCTTC. It specifies CASSSSSPGQGQTEQFF. The rearrangement joins TRBV27 to TRBJ2-1, with TRBD1 matching 9 bases. The CDR3 covers 17 residues. J was trimmed by 9 bases and V by 4 bases; bases with no gene match: 16. The germline V gene has CDR1 MNHEY and CDR2 SMNVEV (reference sequence).

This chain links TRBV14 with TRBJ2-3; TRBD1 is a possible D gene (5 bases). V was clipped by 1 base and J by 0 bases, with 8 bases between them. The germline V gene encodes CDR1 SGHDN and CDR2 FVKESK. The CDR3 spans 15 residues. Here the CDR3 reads CASSQATGSTDTQYF. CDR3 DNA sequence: TGTGCCAGCAGCCAAGCCACAGGCAGCACAGATACGCAGTATTTT.

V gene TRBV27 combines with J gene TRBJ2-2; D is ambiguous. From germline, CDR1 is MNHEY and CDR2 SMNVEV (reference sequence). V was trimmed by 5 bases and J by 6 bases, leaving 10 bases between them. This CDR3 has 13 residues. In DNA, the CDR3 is TGTGCCAGCAGTCCCCAGAGGTCCGGGGAGCTGTTTTTT. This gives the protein CASSPQRSGELFF.